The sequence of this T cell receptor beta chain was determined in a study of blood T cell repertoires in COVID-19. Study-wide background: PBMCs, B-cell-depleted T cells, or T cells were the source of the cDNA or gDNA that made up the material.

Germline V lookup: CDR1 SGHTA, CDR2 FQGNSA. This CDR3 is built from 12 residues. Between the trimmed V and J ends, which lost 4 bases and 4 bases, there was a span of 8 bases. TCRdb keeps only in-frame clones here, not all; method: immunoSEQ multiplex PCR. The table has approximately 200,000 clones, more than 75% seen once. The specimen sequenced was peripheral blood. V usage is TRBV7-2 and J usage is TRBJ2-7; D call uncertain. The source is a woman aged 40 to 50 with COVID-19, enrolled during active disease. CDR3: CASSSQRYEQYF. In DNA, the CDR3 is TGTGCCAGCAGCTCCCAGAGGTACGAGCAGTACTTC. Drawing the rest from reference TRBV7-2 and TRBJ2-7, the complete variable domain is GAGVSQSPSNKVTEKGKDVELRCDPISGHTALYWYRQSLGQGLEFLIYFQGNSAPDKSGLPSDRFSAERTGGSVSTLTIQRTQQEDSAVYLCASSSQRYEQYFGPGTRLTVT.